These 13 T cell receptor beta chains were sequenced from one sample in a study of identical twins. TCRdb re-derived calls from the 5' RACE reads in MiXCR, one entry per CDR3 protein. Of around 450,000 distinct CDR3 sequences in the sample, about 14% were seen once. These records were also assigned to another study, of yellow fever vaccine responses in identical twins.

Sequenced: CD4+ T cells sorted from blood. The receptor set was obtained from a woman between 18 and 29 years old in good health.

The chain combines TRBV7-6 with TRBJ2-2; possibly TRBD1 for D (5 bases). V was shortened by 0 bases and J by 1 base, with 12 bases between the two germline ends. Per the germline V gene, CDR1 is SGHVS and CDR2 is FNYEAQ. The CDR3 has 17 residues. CDR3 sequence: CASSLALRGQNTGELFF. In DNA, the CDR3 is TGTGCCAGCAGCTTAGCGCTAAGAGGACAGAACACCGGGGAGCTGTTTTTT.

In this sample, this clonotype turned up a few times. The chain is built from TRBV18 and TRBJ2-1, with 10 bases fitting TRBD2. This CDR3 comprises 15 residues. From germline, CDR1 is KGHSH and CDR2 LQKENI. V shed 3 bases, J shed 6 bases, and the junction held 5 bases outside the gene matches. The CDR3 here is CASSPGTSATNEQFF. The CDR3 DNA sequence: TGTGCCAGCTCACCCGGGACTAGCGCCACCAATGAGCAGTTCTTC.

This clonotype was seen a few times. The rearrangement joins TRBV6-5 to TRBJ2-7; TRBD2 agrees at 8 bases. This CDR3 is 16 amino acids long. The V gene's germline CDR1 is MNHEY and CDR2 SVGAGI. J was trimmed by 5 bases and V by 3 bases; bases with no gene match: 12. The CDR3 protein is CASSYRASGPSDEQYF. The CDR3 bases are TGTGCCAGCAGTTATCGGGCTAGCGGGCCGAGCGACGAGCAGTACTTC.

CDR3 DNA sequence: TGTGCCACCAGCCTGCAGGGGCGCACAGATACGCAGTATTTT. As protein: CATSLQGRTDTQYF. The V call is TRBV15, the J call TRBJ2-3; D might be TRBD1 (6 bases). The germline V gene encodes CDR1 LNHNV and CDR2 YYDKDF (reference sequence). The CDR3 is 14 residues long. Trimming removed 5 bases at V and 1 base at J, with 10 bases between.

V is TRBV7-2 and J is TRBJ2-3, with 7 bases fitting TRBD1. V dropped 4 bases and J dropped 10; count of bases not matched to a gene: 8. The CDR3 is 13 amino acids. Germline V gene data show CDR1 as SGHTA and CDR2 as FQGNSA. The CDR3 DNA sequence: TGTGCCAGCAGCTGGGGGACAGATGGAGCGCAGTATTTT. Amino acid sequence: CASSWGTDGAQYF.

The chain joins TRBV3-1 to TRBJ2-5, with 7 nucleotides matching TRBD1. J was trimmed by 4 bases and V by 4 bases; bases with no gene match: 9. The CDR3 runs to 15 residues. CDR1 and CDR2 (germline): LGHDT, YNNKEL (reference sequence). The CDR3 sequence: CASSPRTPGGETQYF. The CDR3 nucleotides are TGTGCCAGCAGCCCTCGGACACCAGGGGGAGAGACCCAGTACTTC.

V usage is TRBV7-9 and J usage is TRBJ2-5; the D gene is possibly TRBD1 (6 bases). The CDR3 spans 16 residues. The germline CDR1 and CDR2 sequences are SEHNR and FQNEAQ (reference sequence). V was cut by 3 bases and J by 4 bases, with 18 bases left in between. CDR3 protein: CASSFNRVGEGETQYF. DNA of the CDR3: TGTGCCAGCAGCTTTAACAGGGTAGGGGAAGGAGAGACCCAGTACTTC.

This clonotype showed up many times. J is TRBJ2-1 and V is TRBV5-6; D uncertain. Germline V CDR1 and CDR2: SGHDT, YYEEEE. This CDR3 has 13 residues. The V and J ends lost 3 bases and 9 bases respectively, with 13 bases between them. CDR3: CASSWGIKPEQFF. The DNA of the CDR3 is TGTGCCAGCAGCTGGGGAATAAAACCTGAGCAGTTCTTC.

This clonotype showed up just a few times. The chain is built from TRBV12-3 or TRBV12-4 and TRBJ2-3, with 9 bases matching TRBD1. The CDR3 extends over 16 amino acids. Trimming removed 5 bases from V and 4 bases from J; junction bases left unmatched: 10. CDR3 region: CASSPGQGDSPDTQYF. CDR3 DNA sequence: TGTGCCAGCAGTCCGGGACAGGGAGATTCGCCAGATACGCAGTATTTT.

The chain links TRBV18 to TRBJ2-5; D is ambiguous. Germline V gene lookup returns CDR1 KGHSH and CDR2 LQKENI. This CDR3 region has 13 residues. V was trimmed by 3 bases and J by 5 bases, leaving 10 bases between them. In DNA, the CDR3 is TGTGCCAGCTCACCCATTGAAGGGGAGACCCAGTACTTC. Amino acid sequence: CASSPIEGETQYF.

The CDR3 coding sequence is TGTGCCAGCAGCCAAGTACGACTAGCGGGGGAAGGGTCCTACAATGAGCAGTTCTTC. Translating it yields CASSQVRLAGEGSYNEQFF. This rearrangement joins TRBV4-2 to TRBJ2-1; TRBD2 matches 12 bases. Germline V gene lookup returns CDR1 LGHNA and CDR2 YNFKEQ. The CDR3 runs to 19 residues. The V gene end was trimmed by 1 base and the J gene end by 1 base; junction bases not matched to a gene: 8.

The chain couples TRBV5-1 to TRBJ2-1; D may be TRBD2 (5 bases). The CDR3 length is 14 residues. The ends were cut back, 0 bases at V and 5 bases at J, with 9 bases in the middle. In germline, CDR1 is SGHRS, CDR2 YFSETQ. The CDR3 spells CASSLASRNNEQFF. CDR3 nucleotide sequence: TGCGCCAGCAGCTTGGCTAGCAGGAACAATGAGCAGTTCTTC.

The genes are TRBV2 and TRBJ2-1, with 9 bases aligning to TRBD1. With V trimmed by 6 bases and J by 4 bases, 13 bases remained unmatched. The CDR3 totals 17 residues. Germline loops: CDR1 SNHLY, CDR2 FYNNEI. The chain's CDR3 is CASSRGGGQGGYNEQFF. CDR3 coding DNA: TGTGCCAGCAGCAGAGGAGGGGGACAGGGAGGTTACAATGAGCAGTTCTTC.